This T cell receptor beta chain originates from a study of blood T cells in healthy people across ages. With a J-beta primer mix and a sample-barcoded 5' primer, a second PCR ran about 7 to 12 cycles. CDR3-containing paired-end reads numbering at least 2.5 million came from each sample. TCRdb recomputed calls from the 5' RACE reads with MiXCR, one row per CDR3 protein. The top ten clones hold roughly a fifth of a sample with about 770,000 distinct CDR3 sequences, 40% to 50% of them seen once. This CDR3 is 14 amino acids long. V lost 7 bases and J lost 4, with 14 bases in between. Germline V gives CDR1 MNHEY, CDR2 SVGEGT. In regard to this clonotype: The target antigen is unknown.

Ranging in age from about 6 to 95, the donors were healthy Caucasian individuals from Russia. Overall study results and limits: The diversity estimates, figures obtained from one million T cells, were considered underestimates.

The source material was blood. The clonotype originates from a man in his fifties or sixties in good health. The chain carries TRBV6-2 or TRBV6-3 and TRBJ2-1; possibly TRBD1 or TRBD2 for D (5 bases each). The CDR3 region is CASKRPGRYNEQFF. CDR3 bases: TGTGCCAGCAAGAGACCGGGACGGTACAATGAGCAGTTCTTC.